Below are 20 T cell receptor beta chains sequenced from a single sample in a study of blood T cell repertoires in COVID-19. This table comes from immunoSEQ multiplex PCR, and its TCRdb copy is limited to in-frame clones, with some not included. The table has approximately 72,000 clones, around 85% seen once. The specimen sequenced was peripheral blood. These receptors were obtained from an elderly woman with active or convalescent COVID-19.

This clone was seen only once. The rearrangement joins TRBV5-1 to TRBJ2-2, with 10 bases lining up with TRBD1. This CDR3 region has 15 residues. Germline-derived CDR1 and CDR2 are SGHRS and YFSETQ. V gave up 4 bases and J gave up 5 bases; unmatched junction bases: 5. For the CDR3, the DNA is TGCGCCAGCAGCCTGGGACAGGGGATAACCGGGGAGCTGTTTTTT. This gives the protein CASSLGQGITGELFF.

The V and J genes are TRBV19 and TRBJ2-1; D possibly corresponds to TRBD1 (7 bases). V shed 9 bases and J shed 8 bases, with 20 bases lying between them. This CDR3 contains 14 residues. The germline CDR1 and CDR2 sequences are LNHDA and SQIVND (reference sequence). CDR3 bases: TGTGCCAGCAGGGGGGTGAGAGGGGTCGATGAGCAGTTCTTC. Its translation: CASRGVRGVDEQFF.

The chain carries TRBV18 and TRBJ2-7, with no clear D. CDR3 length: 12 residues. Germline CDR1 is KGHSH and CDR2 is LQKENI. V was shortened by 6 bases and J by 2 bases, with 8 bases between the two germline ends. The CDR3 coding sequence is TGTGCCAGCTCCCCCTCCGCCTACGAGCAGTACTTC. This encodes CASSPSAYEQYF.

The chain recombines TRBV30 with TRBJ1-2; D ambiguous. The germline gives CDR1 GTSNPN, CDR2 SVGIG (reference sequence). Trimming removed 1 base at V and 4 bases at J, with 13 bases between. This CDR3 has 14 amino acids. The DNA of the CDR3 is TGTGCCTGGAGTGCGCCTGTGGCTAGCTATGGCTACACCTTC. Translating it yields CAWSAPVASYGYTF.

This rearrangement joins TRBV6-4 to TRBJ2-5; tentatively, D is TRBD1 (5 bases). Between the trimmed V and J ends, which lost 11 bases and 2 bases, there was a span of 30 bases. This CDR3 is built from 18 residues. Looked up from germline, CDR1 is MRHNA and CDR2 is SNTAGT. The CDR3 coding sequence is TGTGCCGGACGACAGAGGAGACACCTGCGGACGGATCAAGAGACCCAGTACTTC. Its protein product is CAGRQRRHLRTDQETQYF.

The chain links TRBV15 to TRBJ2-7; D is uncertain. Per germline, CDR1 LNHNV and CDR2 YYDKDF (reference sequence). V was shortened by 1 base and J by 2 bases, with 6 bases between the two germline ends. This CDR3 spans 13 amino acids. In DNA, the CDR3 is TGTGCCACCAGCAGAGGCGGCCCCTACGAGCAGTACTTC. It yields the protein CATSRGGPYEQYF.

The chain carries TRBV10-2 and TRBJ1-1, with D possibly matching TRBD1 (5 bases). V was clipped by 7 bases and J by 2 bases, with 11 bases between them. The CDR3 consists of 13 residues. Germline V gene sequence: CDR1 WSHSY, CDR2 SAAADI. The DNA for the CDR3 is TGCGCCAGCACAAAAGGGGCTAACACTGAAGCTTTCTTT. This encodes CASTKGANTEAFF.

The rearrangement joins TRBV15 to TRBJ1-1, with 7 bases that match TRBD1. From germline, CDR1 is LNHNV and CDR2 YYDKDF (reference sequence). This CDR3 is 18 amino acids long. J was trimmed by 4 bases and V by 0 bases; bases with no gene match: 14. In nucleotides, the CDR3 is TGTGCCACCAGCAGAGACTTTTTGTCCCCCGGACAGGCCACTGAAGCTTTCTTT. Its protein product is CATSRDFLSPGQATEAFF. The whole variable domain, filled in from reference TRBV15 and TRBJ1-1, reads DAMVIQNPRYQVTQFGKPVTLSCSQTLNHNVMYWYQQKSSQAPKLLFHYYDKDFNNEADTPDNFQSRRPNTSFCFLDIRSPGLGDTAMYLCATSRDFLSPGQATEAFFGQGTRLTVV.

V usage is TRBV12-3 or TRBV12-4 and J usage is TRBJ2-5; D possibly corresponds to TRBD2 (6 bases). V was trimmed by 3 bases and J by 4 bases, leaving 9 bases between them. There are 13 residues in the CDR3. The CDR3 DNA is TGTGCCAGCAGTTTGGTGGGGGGAGAGACCCAGTACTTC. This sequence encodes CASSLVGGETQYF.

V is TRBV12-3 or TRBV12-4 and J is TRBJ1-6, with TRBD1 as a possible D gene (5 bases). This CDR3 has 12 residues. V was trimmed by 7 bases and J by 9 bases, leaving 10 bases between them. CDR3 protein: CASTEGVSPLHF. The CDR3 DNA reads as TGTGCCAGCACAGAAGGGGTTTCACCCCTCCACTTT.

This rearrangement joins TRBV30 to TRBJ2-7; 7 bases line up with TRBD1. This CDR3 has 12 amino acids. V shed 8 bases, J shed 3 bases, and the junction held 7 bases outside the gene matches. Germline V gene sequence: CDR1 GTSNPN, CDR2 SVGIG (reference sequence). The chain's CDR3 is CALRGTYYEQYF. In DNA form, the CDR3 reads TGTGCCCTCAGGGGGACCTACTACGAGCAGTACTTC. The variable domain in full, with the rest retrieved from reference TRBV30 and TRBJ2-7, is SQTIHQWPATLVQPVGSPLSLECTVEGTSNPNLYWYRQAAGRGLQLLFYSVGIGQISSEVPQNLSASRPQDRQFILSSKKLLLSDSGFYLCALRGTYYEQYFGPGTRLTVT.

The J gene is TRBJ2-1, the V gene TRBV5-1; TRBD2 aligns across 12 bases. The germline V gene encodes CDR1 SGHRS and CDR2 YFSETQ. This CDR3 has 21 amino acids. V lost 1 base to trimming and J lost 0 bases; unmatched junction nucleotides: 14. CDR3 DNA: TGCGCCAGCAGCTTGAGGCTGGCTAGCGGGGGGGGCCCTAGCTCCTACAATGAGCAGTTCTTC. As protein: CASSLRLASGGGPSSYNEQFF.

The chain combines TRBV18 with TRBJ1-2, with D possibly being TRBD1 (5 bases). The germline V gene has CDR1 KGHSH and CDR2 LQKENI. With 3 bases removed from V and 4 bases from J, the gap between germline ends came to 9 bases. The CDR3 consists of 13 residues. CDR3 in amino acids: CASSPAGLYGYTF. The DNA for the CDR3 is TGTGCCAGCTCACCCGCAGGGCTCTATGGCTACACCTTC.

The chain has TRBV14 and TRBJ2-7; 7 nucleotides agree with TRBD1. V lost 2 bases, J lost 5 bases, and 9 bases stayed unmatched. The germline CDR1 and CDR2 sequences are SGHDN and FVKESK. The CDR3 length is 15 residues. The CDR3 sequence: CASSQILTGKDEQYF. DNA for the CDR3: TGTGCCAGCAGCCAAATTTTGACAGGGAAAGACGAGCAGTACTTC.

The rearrangement joins TRBV19 to TRBJ2-5; 7 bases are shared with TRBD2. The CDR3 consists of 17 residues. Germline V gene lookup returns CDR1 LNHDA and CDR2 SQIVND (reference sequence). V was pared by 1 base and J by 2 bases, with 10 bases of the junction left unmatched. The CDR3 nucleotides read TGTGCCAGTAGTATAGCTCGGGGAGCGGGGATTCAAGAGACCCAGTACTTC. It is translated as CASSIARGAGIQETQYF.

Comment on this clone: Compared with germline, one end of the junction differs, possibly owing to a read error. The V and J genes are TRBV15 and TRBJ1-1; 8 bases match TRBD1. CDR1 and CDR2 (germline): LNHNV, YYDKDF (reference sequence). The CDR3 loop spans 16 amino acids. CDR3 region: CATNRRTGYVNTEAFF. CDR3 in DNA: TGTGCCACCAACAGAAGGACAGGGTACGTGAACACTGAAGCTTTCTTT.

The chain recombines TRBV18 with TRBJ2-1, with 10 nucleotides matching TRBD1. The CDR3 is 14 residues long. Per germline, CDR1 KGHSH and CDR2 LQKENI. V lost 5 bases and J lost 6; bases outside the gene matches: 4. The CDR3 sequence: CASSVGQGINEQFF. The CDR3 DNA reads as TGTGCCAGCTCAGTGGGACAGGGGATCAATGAGCAGTTCTTC.

The chain is built from TRBV15 and TRBJ1-6; weak D call: TRBD1 (5 bases). V lost 0 bases, J lost 6 bases, and 12 bases lay in between. This CDR3 region has 16 residues. Germline CDR1 reads LNHNV; CDR2 reads YYDKDF (reference sequence). The CDR3 spells CATSRDFLQGNSPLHF. CDR3 sequence (DNA): TGTGCCACCAGCAGAGATTTTTTGCAGGGTAATTCACCCCTCCACTTT. The whole variable domain, remainder taken from reference TRBV15 and TRBJ1-6, is DAMVIQNPRYQVTQFGKPVTLSCSQTLNHNVMYWYQQKSSQAPKLLFHYYDKDFNNEADTPDNFQSRRPNTSFCFLDIRSPGLGDTAMYLCATSRDFLQGNSPLHFGNGTRLTVT.

This clone has a handful of counts. The chain links TRBV7-2 to TRBJ1-1, with D perhaps matching TRBD1 (5 bases). The length of the CDR3 is 11 residues. V was clipped by 5 bases and J by 6 bases, with 7 bases between them. CDR1 SGHTA and CDR2 FQGNSA come from the germline V gene. The CDR3 loop reads CASSRDSEAFF. The CDR3 DNA reads TGTGCCAGCAGCCGGGACTCTGAAGCTTTCTTT. The full variable domain, with the rest looked up from reference TRBV7-2 and TRBJ1-1, is GAGVSQSPSNKVTEKGKDVELRCDPISGHTALYWYRQSLGQGLEFLIYFQGNSAPDKSGLPSDRFSAERTGGSVSTLTIQRTQQEDSAVYLCASSRDSEAFFGQGTRLTVV.

The J gene is TRBJ2-7, the V gene TRBV15; 9 nucleotides agree with TRBD1. V lost 5 bases, J lost 4 bases, and 9 bases stayed unmatched. The CDR3 is made up of 15 amino acids. The germline CDR1 and CDR2 sequences are LNHNV and YYDKDF (reference sequence). CDR3 coding DNA: TGTGCCACCAGCGCCACTACGGGACAGGGATACGAGCAGTACTTC. Its protein product is CATSATTGQGYEQYF. The variable domain in full, with the rest retrieved from reference TRBV15 and TRBJ2-7, is DAMVIQNPRYQVTQFGKPVTLSCSQTLNHNVMYWYQQKSSQAPKLLFHYYDKDFNNEADTPDNFQSRRPNTSFCFLDIRSPGLGDTAMYLCATSATTGQGYEQYFGPGTRLTVT.